The entry below describes one T cell receptor beta chain. No T cells were sorted before total RNA was taken from whole blood. Germline V gives CDR1 SGHRS, CDR2 YFSETQ. The CDR3 covers 15 residues. The data stem from a study of monozygotic twins with inflammatory bowel disease. For each CDR3 protein, TCRdb gives one entry from its re-call of the 5' RACE reads, without DNA. The sample holds about 160,000 distinct CDR3 sequences. The source material was blood. The chain couples TRBV5-1 to TRBJ1-4; absent DNA, TCRdb's TRBD1 call cannot be checked. This receptor was identified in a human donor with ulcerative colitis or Crohn's disease, or a healthy co-twin of an affected twin (not recorded which). The CDR3 sequence is CASSFGQGIDEKLFF. The full variable domain, its missing parts supplied by reference TRBV5-1 and TRBJ1-4, is KAGVTQTPRYLIKTRGQQVTLSCSPISGHRSVSWYQQTPGQGLQFLFEYFSETQRNKGNFPGRFSGRQFSNSRSEMNVSTLELGDSALYLCASSFGQGIDEKLFFGSGTQLSVL.